Each of the 9 T cell receptor beta chains below was sequenced from the same sample in a study of OX40 agonist ivuxolimab in advanced cancers. The protocol was immunoSEQ multiplex PCR, while the TCRdb copy is restricted to in-frame clones and leaves out a portion. Among around 86,000 clones listed, roughly 91% were seen once. The source material was CD4+ or CD8+ T cells sorted from blood, sampled in a trial of the OX40 agonist ivuxolimab. The receptors stem from an adult with an advanced solid tumor such as melanoma, head and neck, liver or kidney cancer.

This clone occurred once. This CDR3 is CASSDRDRGLGGELFF. CDR3 sequence (DNA): TGTGCCAGCAGCGACCGAGACAGGGGATTAGGCGGGGAGCTGTTTTTT. The chain combines TRBV13 with TRBJ2-2, with TRBD1 matching 8 bases. J was trimmed by 7 bases and V by 5 bases; bases with no gene match: 12. CDR1 and CDR2 from the germline V gene are PRHDT and FYEKMQ (reference sequence). This CDR3 region has 16 residues.

V usage is TRBV7-9 and J usage is TRBJ1-2; D is unclear. Trimming removed 5 bases at V and 8 bases at J, with 18 bases between. CDR1 and CDR2 from the germline V gene are SEHNR and FQNEAQ (reference sequence). The CDR3 is 14 residues long. In nucleotides, the CDR3 is TGTGCCAGCAGCCCCTGGACCCTAAATGACGGCTACACCTTC. This gives the protein CASSPWTLNDGYTF.

This clone was recorded once. CDR3 sequence: CASSPSGLAVDEQYF. CDR3 nucleotides: TGTGCCAGCAGCCCGTCGGGACTAGCGGTGGACGAGCAGTACTTC. This chain links TRBV7-2 with TRBJ2-7; 11 nucleotides match TRBD2. V lost 5 bases and J lost 5; bases outside the gene matches: 8. The CDR3 runs to 15 residues. Germline CDR1 reads SGHTA; CDR2 reads FQGNSA. The complete variable domain, with remaining parts taken from reference TRBV7-2 and TRBJ2-7, reads GAGVSQSPSNKVTEKGKDVELRCDPISGHTALYWYRQSLGQGLEFLIYFQGNSAPDKSGLPSDRFSAERTGGSVSTLTIQRTQQEDSAVYLCASSPSGLAVDEQYFGPGTRLTVT.

The V call is TRBV7-6, the J call TRBJ2-7; TRBD2 agrees at 10 bases. Trimming removed 1 base from V and 1 base from J; junction bases left unmatched: 1. Germline V gene sequence: CDR1 SGHVS, CDR2 FNYEAQ. This CDR3 contains 15 residues. CDR3 DNA: TGTGCCAGCAGCTTAGAGACTAGCGGGTCCTACGAGCAGTACTTC. Translation: CASSLETSGSYEQYF.

The rearrangement uses TRBV5-6 and TRBJ2-5; 12 bases map to TRBD2. This CDR3 spans 14 amino acids. J was trimmed by 2 bases and V by 4 bases; bases with no gene match: 0. Germline CDR1 is SGHDT and CDR2 is YYEEEE. CDR3 sequence (DNA): TGTGCCAGCAGCCTAGCGGGAGGGCAAGAGACCCAGTACTTC. Protein product: CASSLAGGQETQYF.

The rearrangement joins TRBV9 to TRBJ2-1; D unresolved. CDR3 size: 13 residues. CDR1 SGDLS and CDR2 YYNGEE come from the germline V gene. The ends were cut back, 2 bases at V and 3 bases at J, with 6 bases in the middle. The CDR3 DNA is TGTGCCAGCAGCGTGGGTTTCTACAATGAGCAGTTCTTC. Protein sequence: CASSVGFYNEQFF. The whole variable domain, remainder taken from reference TRBV9 and TRBJ2-1, is DSGVTQTPKHLITATGQRVTLRCSPRSGDLSVYWYQQSLDQGLQFLIQYYNGEERAKGNILERFSAQQFPDLHSELNLSSLELGDSALYFCASSVGFYNEQFFGPGTRLTVL.

The J gene is TRBJ1-1, the V gene TRBV4-3; 9 nucleotides match TRBD1. J lost 5 bases, V lost 0 bases, and 10 bases had no gene match. The germline gives CDR1 LGHNA, CDR2 YSLEER. The CDR3 is made up of 17 amino acids. The CDR3 DNA follows: TGCGCCAGCAGCCAAGAGGGACAGGGAATTGAGAAGACTGAAGCTTTCTTT. Translating it yields CASSQEGQGIEKTEAFF.

The V and J genes are TRBV9 and TRBJ2-1; D not certain. Between the trimmed V and J ends, which lost 3 bases and 0 bases, there was a span of 16 bases. CDR3 size: 17 residues. The germline CDR1 and CDR2 sequences are SGDLS and YYNGEE. The CDR3 DNA sequence: TGTGCCAGCAGCGATCCCCCGGGCGTAAGCTCCTACAATGAGCAGTTCTTC. It specifies CASSDPPGVSSYNEQFF.

This clone was recorded once. V gene TRBV5-4 combines with J gene TRBJ2-7, with unresolved D. Germline lookup yields CDR1 SGHNT and CDR2 YYREEE (reference sequence). V was pared by 2 bases and J by 2 bases, with 5 bases between. CDR3 size: 12 residues. CDR3 nucleotides: TGTGCCAGCAGCTTTCCCCCCTACGAGCAGTACTTC. Translation: CASSFPPYEQYF.